A single sample is the source of the 25 T cell receptor beta chains below, sequenced in a study of vaccination effects on CD4 cells after COVID-19. The data were produced by immunoSEQ multiplex PCR, yet TCRdb's version contains in-frame clones alone and is incomplete. The sample has tens of thousands of clones, 70% to 80% seen once. Prior to sequencing, the ViraFEST assay stimulated PBMC with viral peptide pools, which expanded the antigen-specific CD4+ T cells. Subsequent to approximately 9 days of culture, CD4+ T cells were isolated. Nucleocapsid antibody tests were negative, and the vaccine recipients had no prior SARS-CoV-2 infection. Their antigens are not known. The sequencing used CD4+ T cells from PBMCs cultured with HCoV-NL63 spike peptides, collected before COVID-19 vaccination. The origin of the receptors is a human donor who received a COVID-19 vaccine.

This chain connects TRBV25-1 to TRBJ2-5, with D perhaps matching TRBD1 (5 bases). The germline V and J ends were trimmed by 6 bases and 1 base, with 21 bases remaining between them. The CDR3 has 17 residues. In germline, CDR1 is MGHDK, CDR2 SYGVNS. The DNA of the CDR3 is TGTGCCAGCAGCCGGTGGGGCCAGGGCGTATTCCAAGAGACCCAGTACTTC. Translated: CASSRWGQGVFQETQYF.

This clone was detected once. The V gene is TRBV12-3 or TRBV12-4, the J gene TRBJ2-7; unclear D gene. Between the trimmed V and J ends, which lost 3 bases and 2 bases, there was a span of 8 bases. The CDR3 extends over 13 amino acids. CDR3 sequence: CASSFGRTYEQYV. The CDR3 nucleotides are TGTGCCAGCAGTTTTGGCAGAACCTACGAGCAGTACGTC.

This clone was detected only once. The chain couples TRBV7-2 to TRBJ2-5; 10 bases are a match to TRBD2. Germline V lookup: CDR1 SGHTA, CDR2 FQGNSA. This CDR3 spans 16 amino acids. The junction had 13 bases not matched to a gene; V was cut back by 5 bases and J by 7 bases. CDR3 sequence reads: CASSLLGGLAYGTQYF. The DNA of the CDR3 is TGTGCCAGCAGCCTACTAGGGGGACTAGCGTATGGGACCCAGTACTTC.

Concerning this clone itself: The same CDR3 can be traced to other DNA sequences in this sample. V is TRBV7-2 and J is TRBJ2-7; the match to TRBD2 covers 9 bases. The CDR3 has 15 amino acids. After removal of 0 bases from V and 2 bases from J, the junction contained 2 bases not matched to a gene. Germline CDR1 SGHTA, CDR2 FQGNSA. CDR3 region: CASSLAAGGPYEQYV. CDR3 DNA: TGTGCCAGCAGCTTAGCGGCGGGGGGGCCCTACGAGCAGTACGTC.

The CDR3 nucleotides are TGTGCCAGCAGCCTACAGGGTGGACCAGATACGCAGTATTTT. Encoded protein: CASSLQGGPDTQYF. V is TRBV7-3 and J is TRBJ2-3, with a weak D call TRBD1 (6 bases). V lost 5 bases and J 4 bases, leaving 13 bases between the germline ends. The CDR3 spans 14 residues. Germline V gene lookup returns CDR1 SGHTA and CDR2 FQGTGA.

The V and J genes are TRBV20-1 and TRBJ1-5, with D unresolved. The CDR3 is 11 residues long. V lost 3 bases and J 5 bases, leaving 5 bases between the germline ends. The germline V gene encodes CDR1 DFQATT and CDR2 SNEGSKA (reference sequence). CDR3 loop: CSARRDQPQHF. The CDR3 coding sequence is TGCAGTGCTAGGCGAGATCAGCCCCAGCATTTT.

The chain links TRBV19 to TRBJ2-4; TRBD2 is a possible D gene (7 bases). Germline V gene lookup returns CDR1 LNHDA and CDR2 SQIVND (reference sequence). Trimming cost V 6 bases and J 0 bases, with 30 bases left between them. This CDR3 is 21 amino acids long. The CDR3 region has the DNA TGTGCCAGTAGCTCCGGGACACCCCGACAAGGGAGGGGGTTAGCCAAAAACATTCAGTACTTC. It translates to CASSSGTPRQGRGLAKNIQYF.

This chain uses TRBV5-4 with TRBJ1-2; 7 bases align to TRBD1. The CDR3 has 15 residues. The germline CDR1 and CDR2 sequences are SGHNT and YYREEE (reference sequence). Trimming took 5 bases from V and 6 from J; bases not matched to a gene: 13. The CDR3 region is CASSIPSTGLDGYTF. CDR3 sequence (DNA): TGTGCCAGCAGTATCCCCTCGACAGGGTTAGATGGCTACACCTTC.

The sample holds a few counts of this clone. The chain combines TRBV7-2 with TRBJ1-1; 7 bases match TRBD1. The CDR3 sequence is 14 residues long. J was trimmed by 5 bases and V by 5 bases; bases with no gene match: 8. In germline, CDR1 is SGHTA, CDR2 FQGNSA. The CDR3 nucleotides are TGTGCCAGCAGCGTTCGACAGGGTATGACTGAAGCTTTCTTT. This encodes CASSVRQGMTEAFF.

This sequence joins TRBV14 and TRBJ2-5; TRBD1 aligns across 7 bases. Germline V CDR1 and CDR2: SGHDN, FVKESK. J was trimmed by 5 bases and V by 4 bases; bases with no gene match: 19. The CDR3 contains 18 residues. In DNA form, the CDR3 reads TGTGCCAGCAGCCCCATAAATACTCGACAGGGCCCGGGGGAGACCCAGTACTTC. Its protein product is CASSPINTRQGPGETQYF.

J is TRBJ1-2 and V is TRBV2; 11 bases line up with TRBD1. Germline V gene data show CDR1 as SNHLY and CDR2 as FYNNEI. The length of the CDR3 is 13 residues. The trim removed 6 bases at V and 6 bases at J, leaving 3 bases unmatched. The CDR3 sequence: CASRGQGAHGYTF. CDR3 DNA sequence: TGTGCCAGCAGAGGACAGGGGGCGCATGGCTACACCTTC.

This clone was detected only once. V and J are TRBV10-1 and TRBJ2-7, with 10 bases aligning to TRBD1. The CDR3 spans 16 residues. Germline CDR1 reads WNHNN; CDR2 reads SYGVQD (reference sequence). V lost 0 bases to trimming and J lost 5 bases; unmatched junction nucleotides: 7. As DNA, the CDR3 is TGCGCCAGCAGTGAGTCCAGGGACAGGGGATGGAACGAGCAGTACGTC. Protein product: CASSESRDRGWNEQYV.

This rearrangement joins TRBV9 to TRBJ2-3, with no clear D. There are 13 residues in the CDR3. Trimming took 0 bases from V and 7 from J, leaving 9 bases between them. Germline assignment: CDR1 SGDLS and CDR2 YYNGEE. In DNA, the CDR3 is TGTGCCAGCAGCGTAGATCTGTTAAATACGCAGTATTTT. Translation: CASSVDLLNTQYF.

The genes are TRBV20-1 and TRBJ2-7; no clear D gene. The germline CDR1 and CDR2 sequences are DFQATT and SNEGSKA (reference sequence). Trimming took 3 bases from V and 3 from J, leaving 6 bases between them. This CDR3 has 11 amino acids. CDR3 sequence: CSARYHYEQYV. For the CDR3, the DNA is TGCAGTGCTAGGTACCACTACGAGCAGTACGTC.

This clone turned up a few times. In nucleotides, the CDR3 is TGTGCCAGCAGTCGACAGGGAAACACCATATATTTT. Amino acids: CASSRQGNTIYF. The chain joins TRBV12-3 or TRBV12-4 to TRBJ1-3; perhaps TRBD1 as D (5 bases). V was trimmed by 5 bases and J by 4 bases, leaving 6 bases between them. The CDR3 runs to 12 residues.

The chain has TRBV24-1 and TRBJ2-4, with a weak D call TRBD2 (6 bases). The CDR3 length is 17 residues. Per germline, CDR1 KGHDR and CDR2 SFDVKD. V lost 4 bases to trimming and J lost 2 bases, with 17 bases between them. The CDR3 loop reads CATSDSPRAGTKNIQYF. The CDR3 DNA sequence: TGTGCCACCAGTGACTCCCCCAGGGCGGGGACCAAAAACATTCAGTACTTC.

The gene calls are TRBV5-1 and TRBJ2-5; no clear D. The CDR3 runs to 12 residues. Germline loops: CDR1 SGHRS, CDR2 YFSETQ. V gave up 4 bases and J gave up 5 bases, with 9 bases separating them. CDR3 sequence reads: CASSLRGETQYF. The CDR3 region has the DNA TGCGCCAGCAGCCTCCGTGGTGAGACCCAGTACTTC.

V is TRBV9 and J is TRBJ2-6; no clear D. Trimming took 4 bases from V and 4 from J, leaving 15 bases between them. This CDR3 region has 16 residues. Germline-derived CDR1 and CDR2 are SGDLS and YYNGEE. For the CDR3, the DNA is TGTGCCAGCAGCCCCCAGGATGTTGCGGGGGCCAACGTCCTGACTTTC. It is translated as CASSPQDVAGANVLTF. The variable domain in full, with the rest retrieved from reference TRBV9 and TRBJ2-6, is DSGVTQTPKHLITATGQRVTLRCSPRSGDLSVYWYQQSLDQGLQFLIQYYNGEERAKGNILERFSAQQFPDLHSELNLSSLELGDSALYFCASSPQDVAGANVLTFGAGSRLTVL.

The chain carries TRBV7-3 and TRBJ1-1, with D perhaps TRBD1 (5 bases). Trimming took off 0 bases at V and 4 bases at J, with 12 bases between the two ends. This CDR3 contains 15 residues. The germline gives CDR1 SGHTA, CDR2 FQGTGA. As DNA, the CDR3 is TGTGCCAGCAGCTTAACGGGAGGGGCGGTCACTGAAGCTTTCTTT. It is translated as CASSLTGGAVTEAFF.

V and J are TRBV29-1 and TRBJ2-2, with 13 bases that match TRBD2. The V gene's germline CDR1 is SQVTM and CDR2 ANQGSEA. J was trimmed by 1 base and V by 6 bases; bases with no gene match: 5. This CDR3 region has 16 residues. In DNA form, the CDR3 reads TGCAGCGTCTCGACTAGCGGGGGGCTGAACACCGGGGAGCTGTTTTTT. Its translation is CSVSTSGGLNTGELFF.

The table lists this clone with a few counts. The V gene is TRBV7-6, the J gene TRBJ1-1; D remains ambiguous. Germline CDR1 reads SGHVS; CDR2 reads FNYEAQ. This CDR3 region has 15 residues. With 5 bases removed from V and 2 bases from J, the gap between germline ends came to 15 bases. The CDR3 is CASSQDPGHNTEAFF. The CDR3, as DNA: TGTGCCAGCAGCCAGGACCCGGGCCATAACACTGAAGCTTTCTTT. Together with reference TRBV7-6 and TRBJ1-1, the CDR3 gives the full variable domain: GAGVSQSPRYKVTKRGQDVALRCDPISGHVSLYWYRQALGQGPEFLTYFNYEAQQDKSGLPNDRFSAERPEGSISTLTIQRTEQRDSAMYRCASSQDPGHNTEAFFGQGTRLTVV.

The chain has TRBV9 and TRBJ1-1; D is uncertain. Looked up from germline, CDR1 is SGDLS and CDR2 is YYNGEE. There are 14 residues in the CDR3. Trimming stripped 3 bases from V and 0 bases from J, with 9 bases between. The CDR3 reads CASSAGRMNTEAFF. The CDR3 coding sequence is TGTGCCAGCAGCGCCGGCCGAATGAACACTGAAGCTTTCTTT. The whole variable domain, remainder taken from reference TRBV9 and TRBJ1-1, is DSGVTQTPKHLITATGQRVTLRCSPRSGDLSVYWYQQSLDQGLQFLIQYYNGEERAKGNILERFSAQQFPDLHSELNLSSLELGDSALYFCASSAGRMNTEAFFGQGTRLTVV.

This clone was seen a single time. The V call is TRBV5-1, the J call TRBJ2-5; TRBD1 aligns across 10 bases. The V gene end was trimmed by 4 bases and the J gene end by 4 bases; junction bases not matched to a gene: 4. Germline V CDR1 and CDR2: SGHRS, YFSETQ. The CDR3 contains 14 residues. CDR3 protein: CASSLWTGGETQYF. The CDR3, as DNA: TGCGCCAGCAGCCTGTGGACAGGGGGAGAGACCCAGTACTTC.

The chain uses TRBV6-5 and TRBJ1-4; D unclear. CDR3 length equals 16 residues. CDR1 MNHEY and CDR2 SVGAGI come from the germline V gene. Between the trimmed V and J ends, which lost 2 bases and 0 bases, there was a span of 10 bases. The CDR3 DNA follows: TGTGCCAGCAGTTACGGCAGGAAATCAACTAATGAAAAACTGTTTTTT. It translates to CASSYGRKSTNEKLFF.

This chain joins TRBV4-2 and TRBJ1-2, with 9 bases identical to TRBD1. CDR1 LGHNA and CDR2 YNFKEQ come from the germline V gene. V lost 0 bases, J lost 2 bases, and 1 base stayed unmatched. CDR3 length: 15 residues. The CDR3: CASSQDGQGNYGYTF. In DNA, the CDR3 is TGTGCCAGCAGCCAAGATGGACAGGGGAACTATGGCTACACCTTC.